These 15 T cell receptor beta chains originate from one sample sequenced in a study of tumour-infiltrating T cells in Burkitt lymphoma. The data were produced by immunoSEQ multiplex PCR, yet TCRdb's version contains in-frame clones alone and is incomplete. The sample lists about 46,000 clones, roughly 30% occurring once. The specimen was tumor tissue. The receptors were sampled from a human donor with Burkitt lymphoma.

This clone was observed a few times. The gene calls are TRBV10-3 and TRBJ2-7, with TRBD1 as a possible D gene (6 bases). Germline CDR1 ENHRY, CDR2 SYGVKD. Trimming took 10 bases from V and 3 from J, leaving 19 bases between them. There are 14 residues in the CDR3. The DNA for the CDR3 is TGTGCCAGACGGGACACAGGAGGAGACTACGAGCAGTACTTC. It translates to CARRDTGGDYEQYF.

The chain's CDR3 is CASSDPTGGRELFF. The DNA for the CDR3 is TGTGCCAGCAGCGATCCGACAGGGGGGCGGGAGCTGTTTTTT. V and J are TRBV7-9 and TRBJ2-2, with 9 bases that match TRBD1. In germline, CDR1 is SEHNR, CDR2 FQNEAQ (reference sequence). CDR3 length: 14 residues. The V gene end was trimmed by 5 bases and the J gene end by 9 bases; junction bases not matched to a gene: 7. Full variable domain (remainder filled in from reference TRBV7-9 and TRBJ2-2): DTGVSQNPRHKITKRGQNVTFRCDPISEHNRLYWYRQTLGQGPEFLTYFQNEAQLEKSRLLSDRFSAERPKGSFSTLEIQRTEQGDSAMYLCASSDPTGGRELFFGEGSRLTVL.

In this sample, this clone turned up a few times. This chain uses TRBV7-9 with TRBJ1-2; D remains ambiguous. V shed 4 bases and J shed 3 bases, with 15 bases lying between them. CDR1 and CDR2 from the germline V gene are SEHNR and FQNEAQ (reference sequence). The length of the CDR3 is 15 residues. CDR3 sequence (DNA): TGTGCCAGCAGCTCTGAGACGGGGAGGCACTATGGCTACACCTTC. Translated, it gives CASSSETGRHYGYTF.

This clone was seen more than once but under ten times. This chain joins TRBV11-2 and TRBJ2-5; D may be TRBD1 or TRBD2 (7 bases each). Germline CDR1 is SGHAT and CDR2 is FQNNGV. V lost 5 bases and J lost 5, with 21 bases in between. The CDR3 covers 16 residues. The CDR3 DNA is TGTGCCAGCAGCCCGGGGGAGGGGGCCTGGGCGGAGACCCAGTACTTC. The encoded protein is CASSPGEGAWAETQYF. Full variable domain (outside the CDR3, taken from reference TRBV11-2 and TRBJ2-5): EAGVAQSPRYKIIEKRQSVAFWCNPISGHATLYWYQQILGQGPKLLIQFQNNGVVDDSQLPKDRFSAERLKGVDSTLKIQPAKLEDSAVYLCASSPGEGAWAETQYFGPGTRLLVL.

The V gene is TRBV19, the J gene TRBJ1-2, with D uncertain. Trimming left V 6 bases short and J 0 bases short, with 8 bases between. The V gene's germline CDR1 is LNHDA and CDR2 SQIVND (reference sequence). The CDR3 is 13 residues long. The CDR3 protein is CASRPGPNYGYTF. CDR3 DNA sequence: TGTGCCAGTAGGCCGGGTCCTAACTATGGCTACACCTTC.

This clone came up a few times. The rearrangement uses TRBV18 and TRBJ1-1; D perhaps matches TRBD1 (6 bases). Between the trimmed V and J ends, which lost 2 bases and 3 bases, there was a span of 10 bases. The CDR3 consists of 14 residues. CDR1 is KGHSH and CDR2 is LQKENI in the germline V gene. CDR3 loop: CASSPGGQDTEAFF. For the CDR3, the DNA is TGTGCCAGCTCACCAGGGGGCCAGGACACTGAAGCTTTCTTT. Looking up the rest from reference TRBV18 and TRBJ1-1 gives the full variable domain: NAGVMQNPRHLVRRRGQEARLRCSPMKGHSHVYWYRQLPEEGLKFMVYLQKENIIDESGMPKERFSAEFPKEGPSILRIQQVVRGDSAAYFCASSPGGQDTEAFFGQGTRLTVV.

The CDR3 here is CASSPGWGYTEAFF. CDR3 in DNA: TGTGCCAGTAGTCCCGGCTGGGGATACACTGAAGCTTTCTTT. V gene TRBV19 combines with J gene TRBJ1-1; D call uncertain. The CDR3 is made up of 14 amino acids. The germline V gene encodes CDR1 LNHDA and CDR2 SQIVND (reference sequence). With 5 bases removed from V and 3 bases from J, the gap between germline ends came to 13 bases.

This clone was observed a handful of times. The CDR3 DNA follows: TGCGCCAGCAGCTTGTTTCAAGGGACAACTAATGAAAAACTGTTTTTT. Amino acids: CASSLFQGTTNEKLFF. The V gene is TRBV5-1, the J gene TRBJ1-4; D not resolved. Germline V gives CDR1 SGHRS, CDR2 YFSETQ. The V and J ends lost 1 base and 0 bases respectively, with 10 bases between them. This CDR3 spans 16 amino acids.

This clone was seen more than once but under ten times. The chain combines TRBV7-2 with TRBJ2-3; D is ambiguous. The V gene lost 4 bases and the J gene lost 6 bases, with 8 bases spanning the gap. This CDR3 region has 12 residues. Germline lookup yields CDR1 SGHTA and CDR2 FQGNSA. CDR3 nucleotides: TGTGCCAGCAGCTATAGGATGGATACGCAGTATTTT. Its protein product is CASSYRMDTQYF.

The sample holds a few counts of this clone. J is TRBJ2-1 and V is TRBV18; D gene uncertain. CDR3 size: 13 residues. Trimming shortened V by 0 bases and J by 9 bases, and 9 bases separated the two germline ends. CDR1 KGHSH and CDR2 LQKENI come from the germline V gene. CDR3 in amino acids: CASSPPERFEQFF. In DNA form, the CDR3 reads TGTGCCAGCTCACCACCGGAGCGTTTTGAGCAGTTCTTC.

The chain couples TRBV6-1 to TRBJ2-7, with D perhaps assigned TRBD1 or TRBD2 (5 bases each). Germline V CDR1 and CDR2: MNHNS, SASEGT. V lost 7 bases to trimming and J lost 3 bases, with 16 bases between them. The length of the CDR3 is 14 residues. The chain's CDR3 is CASTPRGEIYEQYF. The CDR3 coding sequence is TGTGCCAGCACCCCCAGAGGGGAAATCTACGAGCAGTACTTC.

V gene TRBV18 combines with J gene TRBJ2-2; possibly TRBD1 for D (6 bases). The CDR3 extends over 17 amino acids. Germline values: CDR1 KGHSH, CDR2 LQKENI. Trimming took off 3 bases at V and 0 bases at J, with 14 bases between the two ends. The CDR3 nucleotides are TGTGCCAGCTCACCTTATTCGGCAGGGGCGAACACCGGGGAGCTGTTTTTT. It encodes CASSPYSAGANTGELFF.

V gene TRBV7-6 combines with J gene TRBJ1-2; the D gene is possibly TRBD1 (6 bases). The CDR3 has 15 residues. V was trimmed by 1 base and J by 6 bases, leaving 15 bases between them. Looked up from germline, CDR1 is SGHVS and CDR2 is FNYEAQ. The CDR3 DNA reads TGTGCCAGCAGCTTAGAGGTCTGGGGGCGGGATGGCTACACCTTC. Translating gives CASSLEVWGRDGYTF. The full variable domain, with the rest looked up from reference TRBV7-6 and TRBJ1-2, is GAGVSQSPRYKVTKRGQDVALRCDPISGHVSLYWYRQALGQGPEFLTYFNYEAQQDKSGLPNDRFSAERPEGSISTLTIQRTEQRDSAMYRCASSLEVWGRDGYTFGSGTRLTVV.

V is TRBV5-1 and J is TRBJ2-5; 12 bases are shared with TRBD2. V was clipped by 3 bases and J by 4 bases; unmatched bases: 13. The CDR3 extends over 18 amino acids. CDR1 is SGHRS, CDR2 YFSETQ, per germline. CDR3 DNA: TGCGCCAGCAGCTGGGCAACCACTAGCGGGGGGATGTTAGAGACCCAGTACTTC. Its protein is CASSWATTSGGMLETQYF.

The table lists this clone with a count of one. V is TRBV5-1 and J is TRBJ2-3; D gene unclear. The CDR3 loop spans 15 amino acids. Germline CDR1 is SGHRS and CDR2 is YFSETQ. Between the trimmed V and J ends, which lost 0 bases and 4 bases, there was a span of 12 bases. CDR3 DNA sequence: TGCGCCAGCAGCTTGGCCCCCCACCCTGCAGATACGCAGTATTTT. It encodes CASSLAPHPADTQYF.